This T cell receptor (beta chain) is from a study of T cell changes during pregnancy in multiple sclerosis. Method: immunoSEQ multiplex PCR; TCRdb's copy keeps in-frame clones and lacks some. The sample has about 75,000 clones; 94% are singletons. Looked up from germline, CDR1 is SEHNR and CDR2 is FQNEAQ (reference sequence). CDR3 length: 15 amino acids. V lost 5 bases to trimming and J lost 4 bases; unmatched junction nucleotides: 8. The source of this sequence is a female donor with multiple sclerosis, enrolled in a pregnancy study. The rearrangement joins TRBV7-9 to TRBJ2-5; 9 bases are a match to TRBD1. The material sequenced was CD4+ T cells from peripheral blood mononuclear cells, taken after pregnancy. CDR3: CASSPTGGLGETQYF. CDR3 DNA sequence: TGTGCCAGCAGCCCGACAGGGGGTCTTGGAGAGACCCAGTACTTC.